The sequence of this TCR beta chain was determined in a study of T cells in Graves' hyperthyroidism and ophthalmopathy (dated by TCRdb to the late 2010s). About the investigation overall: Peripheral blood was collected at initial diagnosis, before any treatment. A discovery cohort of about 95 patients, approximately 44 with Graves' ophthalmopathy and 55 to 60 with stable Graves' hyperthyroidism, was used to find distinguishing TCR V-J signatures. Prospective prediction of ophthalmopathy was tested in an independent validation cohort consisting of about 19 hyperthyroidism patients and over 15 patients who later progressed to ophthalmopathy. The roughly 100 discovery patients were randomly divided into training and test sets at a 7:3 ratio. The study also compared thyroid tissue and blood T-cell repertoires from five or six Graves' hyperthyroidism patients. Following sampling, methimazole starting at 30 mg daily was given to hyperthyroidism patients, and high-dose intravenous methylprednisolone was given to ophthalmopathy patients. The paper reports TCR Vbeta CDR3 sequencing of some 140 peripheral blood samples: some 41 ophthalmopathy, about 75 hyperthyroidism and around 17 progressor patients. Study-wide conclusions, independent of this receptor: A 13 V-J signature model separated ophthalmopathy from stable hyperthyroidism, with roughly 88% sensitivity and 81.08% specificity in cross-validation and 80%/75% in testing. During validation, the model predicted progression to ophthalmopathy a median of approximately 6 months ahead of onset, with almost 71% sensitivity and 72.22% specificity. No statistical method was used to fix the sample size in advance, and group allocation was not hidden from the investigators. Most expanded thyroid clonotypes (frequency above 0.001) were also found in blood, which suggests that blood repertoires may mirror thyroid immune responses.

This clonotype came up many times. No antigen is known for it. Qualities for individual bases were not recorded, and no much larger clone is one base off. Amplification of TCR beta CDR3 regions was carried out from RNA transcripts. The TCR CDR3 was subjected to a first round of RT-PCR using the HTBI primer set and the Qiagen OneStep RT-PCR kit. Libraries were constructed in a second round of multiplex PCR, after which size selection and purification were performed. Sequencing of the libraries was done on an Illumina HiSeq2000 using paired-end 100 bp reads. In the source study's methods: SOAPnuke was used to process the raw data, throwing out any read that contained adapters or uncalled bases, had a mean Phred below 15, or lacked an exact constant-primer or identifier match. High-quality paired reads were merged with COPE v1.2.5, and unique nucleotide sequences were defined as clonotypes. Clonotypes were aligned to IMGT TRBV, TRBD and TRBJ reference segments using MiTCR v1.1. Analysis was restricted to V-J combinations with a frequency above 0.0001, which covered roughly 99% of repertoires. A TCS score was defined as the ratio of F50 (clonal expansion) to E x V (chaos), with BLOSUM62-based TCRdist applied between CDR3 peptides within each V-J. Welch's t-statistics and random forest reduced around 550 V-J features to 10 to 15, which were used in a naive Bayes classifier (R e1071). The public sequencing data were trimmed at Q25 with fastp and processed into clonotypes with MiXCR by TCRdb, which kept only in-frame beta chains. Each CDR3 protein appears once, grouped with its most common genes and DNA. These V and J calls rely on TCRdb rather than the paper's analysis. For this sample there are around 300,000 distinct CDR3 sequences; around 15% appear just once. The top ten constitute approximately 7.9% of the sample.

The CDR3 spans 13 residues, from the cysteine through the phenylalanine. Solely the CDR3 DNA is kept, with 39 bases framed from the first base. CDR1 is given as MNHNS and CDR2 as SASEGT, both from the germline V gene. V is trimmed back by 5 bases and J by 5 bases, and the junction contains 6 bases that no gene match accounts for. Stable Graves' hyperthyroidism was defined as no progression to ophthalmopathy during 18 months of follow-up. Hyperthyroidism patients were aged 18 to 65 years and newly diagnosed, with disease duration of less than 2 months. The study excluded patients with uncontrolled infections, other autoimmune diseases, pregnancy or lactation. Diagnoses were based on clinical symptoms, serum thyroxine and TRAb, thyroid ultrasound and orbital computed tomography. Ficoll-Paque density gradient centrifugation was used to isolate PBMCs from under 11 ml of fresh peripheral blood. Total RNA was extracted using Trizol reagent, and RNA quality was assessed on an Agilent 2100 Bioanalyzer.

The sequenced sample was blood. The sequence derives from a woman in her thirties or forties with Graves' hyperthyroidism. The rearrangement joined TRBV6-1 to TRBJ2-7; 7 nucleotides in the junction match TRBD2. The nucleotide sequence is TGTGCCAGCAGTAAATCCCGGGGGGACGAGCAGTACTTC. This gives the protein CASSKSRGDEQYF.